This T cell receptor beta chain derives from a study of blood T cell repertoires in COVID-19. Trimming removed 5 bases at V and 2 bases at J, with 16 bases between. The CDR3 has 16 residues. Germline V gene sequence: CDR1 MNHEY, CDR2 SVGEGT. The assay was immunoSEQ multiplex PCR, and TCRdb's table has in-frame clones only and misses some. This sample carries roughly 90,000 clones, 85% to 90% of them seen once, and the ten largest clones take around 1.5%. This TCR was recovered from a human donor with active COVID-19. The donor label of this sample is uncertain. The sample was peripheral blood. This rearrangement joins TRBV6-2 or TRBV6-3 to TRBJ1-5, with D hard to call. CDR3 sequence: CASSIWGMGGNQPQHF. The CDR3 DNA reads TGTGCCAGCAGTATCTGGGGTATGGGAGGCAATCAGCCCCAGCATTTT.